Sequencing of this TCR beta chain was carried out in a study of a mutant IDH1 vaccine in newly diagnosed glioma. Whole-study context: Former treatment meant radiotherapy, temozolomide, or both; the majority had gotten both.

Only in-frame clones appear in the TCRdb table, and some are missing; sequencing was by immunoSEQ multiplex PCR. The sample carries 25,000 to 35,000 clones, roughly nine tenths recorded once. Time point indicated: baseline, week 1 (first vaccination visit). Regarding treatment: pre-vaccination baseline after standard-of-care therapy. Germline V gene data show CDR1 as MNHEY and CDR2 as SMNVEV (reference sequence). The V and J ends lost 6 bases and 7 bases respectively, with 15 bases between them. The CDR3 sequence is 13 residues long. This sample comprised PBMCs, obtained from a glioma patient treated with radiotherapy, temozolomide or both. The clonotype comes from a woman aged 40 to 50 with glioma. This chain uses TRBV27 with TRBJ1-1, with D hard to call. This CDR3 reads CASRVIPGGEAFF. In nucleotides, the CDR3 is TGTGCCAGCAGGGTCATACCCGGCGGTGAAGCTTTCTTT.